Below are 3 T cell receptor beta chains sequenced from a single sample in a study of post-analysis software for immune sequencing data. These receptors are not linked to any known antigen. Study-wide points: When patients were compared with controls, five TRBV segments were more frequent, TRBV5-6, TRBV5-1 and TRBV20-1 among them.

Prepared libraries of TCR beta cDNA carried unique molecular identifiers. TCRdb re-derived calls from the PCR reads in MiXCR, one entry per CDR3 protein. The data show almost 700,000 distinct CDR3 sequences, 59% seen once. What was sequenced was blood. These receptors all stem from a girl between 2 and 10 years old with multiple sclerosis.

The chain carries TRBV4-2 and TRBJ2-2, with D possibly being TRBD1 (5 bases). Germline loops: CDR1 LGHNA, CDR2 YNFKEQ. Deletions cut 0 bases from V and 4 bases from J, with 9 bases between. The CDR3 sequence is 15 residues long. CDR3 region: CASSQDDSSTGELFF. CDR3 sequence (DNA): TGTGCCAGCAGCCAAGACGACAGTAGCACCGGGGAGCTGTTTTTT.

The rearrangement links TRBV14 to TRBJ2-2, with D uncertain. Trimming left V 1 base short and J 2 bases short, with 5 bases between. The CDR3 runs 14 residues. The V gene's germline CDR1 is SGHDN and CDR2 FVKESK. The CDR3 DNA follows: TGTGCCAGCAGCCAAGTTCGAAACACCGGGGAGCTGTTTTTT. Translation gives CASSQVRNTGELFF.

Remarks on this clonotype: Just one base apart from a much larger clone, this may be a read error. CDR3 region: CSPRKMGGRETQYF. The CDR3 bases are TGCAGCCCCCGAAAAATGGGAGGAAGAGAGACCCAGTACTTC. The chain is built from TRBV29-1 and TRBJ2-7; D possibly corresponds to TRBD2 (6 bases). The J call may not be correct, given that the DNA end is closer to TRBJ2-5. Germline assignment: CDR1 SQVTM and CDR2 ANQGSEA. The CDR3 runs 14 residues.